This entry lists 18 T cell receptor beta chains sequenced from one sample in a study of cytomegalovirus exposure and HLA in healthy donors. The PCR contained 60 Vbeta and 13 Jbeta primers. Libraries were prepared by immunoSEQ multiplex PCR; TCRdb keeps only in-frame clonotypes and omits some of them. The table shows fewer than 150,000 clones, with less than 80% occurring only once. Sequenced: PBMCs. All receptors derive from a woman aged 40 to 55 in good health and CMV-seropositive.

This chain joins TRBV5-1 and TRBJ1-4; 9 positions match TRBD1. The germline gives CDR1 SGHRS, CDR2 YFSETQ. Trimming took 4 bases from V and 7 from J; bases not matched to a gene: 8. This CDR3 region has 15 residues. CDR3 sequence (DNA): TGCGCCAGCAGCCGGGGACAGGGCACCTCTGAAAAACTGTTTTTT. Translation: CASSRGQGTSEKLFF.

This clone was seen only a few times. The chain carries TRBV5-1 and TRBJ1-1; TRBD1 matches 9 bases. Losses at the gene ends were 1 base for V and 2 bases for J; bases not matched to a gene: 6. Germline V CDR1 and CDR2: SGHRS, YFSETQ. The CDR3 length is 16 residues. The CDR3 loop reads CASSLKKGQGNTEAFF. Here the CDR3 DNA reads TGCGCCAGCAGCTTGAAGAAGGGACAGGGAAACACTGAAGCTTTCTTT.

V gene TRBV4-1 combines with J gene TRBJ1-5; 9 nucleotides agree with TRBD1. The germline V gene encodes CDR1 MGHRA and CDR2 YSYEKL. CDR3 length: 16 amino acids. V gave up 1 base and J gave up 4 bases; unmatched junction bases: 5. This CDR3 reads CASSQVWTGDNQPQHF. In DNA form, the CDR3 reads TGCGCCAGCAGCCAAGTTTGGACAGGGGATAATCAGCCCCAGCATTTT.

The chain combines TRBV30 with TRBJ1-5; the match to TRBD1 covers 7 bases. The CDR3 extends over 14 amino acids. Looked up from germline, CDR1 is GTSNPN and CDR2 is SVGIG (reference sequence). Losses at the gene ends were 3 bases for V and 5 bases for J; bases not matched to a gene: 7. CDR3 loop: CAWSAGQLDQPQHF. The DNA for the CDR3 is TGTGCCTGGAGCGCGGGACAGTTAGATCAGCCCCAGCATTTT.

The J gene is TRBJ2-1, the V gene TRBV11-2, with TRBD2 matching over 9 bases. The germline gives CDR1 SGHAT, CDR2 FQNNGV. CDR3 length: 16 residues. The V segment lost 5 bases and the J segment 4 bases; nucleotides outside the gene matches: 9. The CDR3 DNA reads TGTGCCAGCAGCCGGAGCGGGGGGCCACCTTACAATGAGCAGTTCTTC. Translation: CASSRSGGPPYNEQFF.

The V gene is TRBV27, the J gene TRBJ1-2; perhaps TRBD1 as D (6 bases). V was clipped by 5 bases and J by 13 bases, with 17 bases between them. Germline V gene data show CDR1 as MNHEY and CDR2 as SMNVEV (reference sequence). The CDR3 extends over 12 amino acids. The CDR3 here is CASSLGTFGRTF. The CDR3, as DNA: TGTGCCAGCAGTCTAGGGACATTTGGACGCACCTTC.

The V gene is TRBV30, the J gene TRBJ2-2; 7 nucleotides line up with TRBD1. The CDR3 runs to 14 residues. The germline gives CDR1 GTSNPN, CDR2 SVGIG (reference sequence). After removal of 1 base from V and 3 bases from J, the junction contained 2 bases not matched to a gene. The CDR3 here is CAWSGQGDTGELFF. CDR3 in DNA: TGTGCCTGGAGTGGGCAGGGGGACACCGGGGAGCTGTTTTTT.

The rearrangement links TRBV7-2 to TRBJ2-2, with TRBD2 as a possible D gene (6 bases). The CDR3 sequence is 14 residues long. Trimming stripped 5 bases from V and 9 bases from J, with 16 bases between. Per germline, CDR1 SGHTA and CDR2 FQGNSA. The DNA of the CDR3 is TGTGCCAGCAGCCCGACTAGTGGTAGACGGGAGCTGTTTTTT. It translates to CASSPTSGRRELFF.

The V gene is TRBV5-5, the J gene TRBJ1-3, with 7 bases that match TRBD1. Germline CDR1 is SGHKS and CDR2 is YYEKEE (reference sequence). The V gene end was trimmed by 4 bases and the J gene end by 0 bases; junction bases not matched to a gene: 13. The CDR3 is 18 amino acids. The CDR3: CASSTYAGTVLSGNTIYF. The CDR3 DNA reads TGTGCCAGCAGCACGTACGCCGGGACAGTCCTCTCTGGAAACACCATATATTTT.

Regarding this clone: One end of the junction varies from germline; a read error may be responsible. This chain uses TRBV7-9 with TRBJ2-5; possibly TRBD2 for D (5 bases). The CDR3 loop spans 14 amino acids. Germline lookup yields CDR1 SEHNR and CDR2 FQNEAQ (reference sequence). For the CDR3, the DNA is TGTTCCAGCAGCCCCGCGGCGGGTGGGCAGACCCAGTACTTC. Translated, it gives CSSSPAAGGQTQYF. Looking up the rest from reference TRBV7-9 and TRBJ2-5 gives the full variable domain: DTGVSQNPRHKITKRGQNVTFRCDPISEHNRLYWYRQTLGQGPEFLTYFQNEAQLEKSRLLSDRFSAERPKGSFSTLEIQRTEQGDSAMYLCSSSPAAGGQTQYFGPGTRLLVL.

The chain links TRBV5-1 to TRBJ1-5; maybe TRBD1 (6 bases). The V end was cut by 0 bases, the J end by 7 bases, with 11 bases between. Germline CDR1 SGHRS, CDR2 YFSETQ. There are 14 residues in the CDR3. The CDR3 bases are TGCGCCAGCAGCTTGGGGCAGGGGCGACAGCCCCAGCATTTT. It encodes CASSLGQGRQPQHF.

This chain uses TRBV5-1 with TRBJ2-7, with 10 bases identical to TRBD1. CDR3 length: 15 residues. Per germline, CDR1 SGHRS and CDR2 YFSETQ. With 4 bases clipped from V and 6 bases from J, the junction kept 10 bases outside the gene matches. CDR3 coding DNA: TGCGCCAGCAGCGCGAGACGTGGGACAGGGGCCGAGCAGTACTTC. Residues: CASSARRGTGAEQYF. Looking up the rest from reference TRBV5-1 and TRBJ2-7 gives the full variable domain: KAGVTQTPRYLIKTRGQQVTLSCSPISGHRSVSWYQQTPGQGLQFLFEYFSETQRNKGNFPGRFSGRQFSNSRSEMNVSTLELGDSALYLCASSARRGTGAEQYFGPGTRLTVT.

The chain is built from TRBV5-5 and TRBJ2-3; 13 nucleotides line up with TRBD2. The CDR3 loop spans 17 amino acids. Per germline, CDR1 SGHKS and CDR2 YYEKEE (reference sequence). V shed 1 base, J shed 1 base, and the junction held 3 bases outside the gene matches. CDR3 DNA sequence: TGTGCCAGCAGCTTGACTAGCGGGAGGGGTGGCACAGATACGCAGTATTTT. It translates to CASSLTSGRGGTDTQYF.

As concerns this clone: This sample also contains other DNA sequences that code for the same CDR3. CDR3 sequence: CASSQTTGTSGNTIYF. The CDR3 DNA follows: TGCGCCAGCAGCCAAACGACAGGGACCTCTGGAAACACCATATATTTT. The chain uses TRBV5-1 and TRBJ1-3; 7 bases agree with TRBD1. Trimming cost V 4 bases and J 0 bases; bases outside gene matches: 7. The CDR3 runs 16 residues. Germline lookup yields CDR1 SGHRS and CDR2 YFSETQ.

The table lists this clone with a count of one. The chain joins TRBV7-9 to TRBJ2-3, with 10 positions matching TRBD1. Germline CDR1 is SEHNR and CDR2 is FQNEAQ (reference sequence). The CDR3 totals 15 residues. Trimming took 3 bases from V and 2 from J; bases not matched to a gene: 2. CDR3 loop: CASSLGQGNTDTQYF. In nucleotides, the CDR3 is TGTGCCAGCAGCTTGGGACAGGGGAACACAGATACGCAGTATTTT.

The chain carries TRBV7-6 and TRBJ2-5, with D uncertain. Germline V gene lookup returns CDR1 SGHVS and CDR2 FNYEAQ. CDR3 length equals 15 residues. The V end was cut by 0 bases, the J end by 2 bases, with 10 bases between. The CDR3 loop is CASSLAPGQQETQYF. The CDR3 DNA follows: TGTGCCAGCAGCTTAGCTCCTGGGCAGCAAGAGACCCAGTACTTC.

V is TRBV7-9 and J is TRBJ1-3, with D maybe TRBD1 (5 bases). Trimming cost V 2 bases and J 3 bases, with 11 bases left between them. The CDR3 covers 15 residues. CDR1 and CDR2 (germline): SEHNR, FQNEAQ (reference sequence). The CDR3 nucleotides read TGTGCCAGCAGCTTAAGTGGGGCTGGTGGAAACACCATATATTTT. Amino acid sequence: CASSLSGAGGNTIYF. The complete variable domain, with remaining parts taken from reference TRBV7-9 and TRBJ1-3, reads DTGVSQNPRHKITKRGQNVTFRCDPISEHNRLYWYRQTLGQGPEFLTYFQNEAQLEKSRLLSDRFSAERPKGSFSTLEIQRTEQGDSAMYLCASSLSGAGGNTIYFGEGSWLTVV.

As DNA, the CDR3 is TGTGCCAGCAGTTACTCGGGGACAGGGAGGGATGGCTACACCTTC. Encoded protein: CASSYSGTGRDGYTF. The chain is built from TRBV6-5 and TRBJ1-2; 9 bases are a match to TRBD1. V trimming: 0 bases; J trimming: 6 bases; junction bases outside the gene matches: 5. The CDR3 loop spans 15 amino acids. Germline lookup yields CDR1 MNHEY and CDR2 SVGAGI.